This entry describes one TCR beta chain. Its target is not known. This record belongs to a study of beta chain features in type 1 diabetes. All of the isolated RNA was reverse transcribed, so expressed TCRB transcripts were sequenced. Naive, central memory and regulatory T cell samples yielded around 3.9 million reads on average. Profiling relied on immunoSEQ multiplex PCR, and the TCRdb table lists in-frame clones only, not all of them. The data hold roughly 240,000 clones, with around 25% observed a single time. Germline lookup yields CDR1 MNHNS and CDR2 SASEGT. Trimming left V 6 bases short and J 0 bases short, with 6 bases between. The CDR3 is 13 residues long. Study-wide points: At VDJ recombination sites, type 1 diabetes patients had fewer insertions and more deleted nucleotides. cDNA-based reads could over-represent cells with high TCR expression. Healthy donors had naive, central memory and Treg TCRB repertoires that appeared less similar than those seen among patients. There was a moderate but significant shortening of TCRB CDR3s in all four CD4+ subsets of Type 1 diabetes patients.

The chain has TRBV6-1 and TRBJ1-5; D is unclear. This TCR came from a woman under 40 with type 1 diabetes. Sequences were obtained from naive CD4+ T cells from blood. The CDR3 nucleotides are TGTGCCAGCAGGTCAAATAGCAATCAGCCCCAGCATTTT. Its translation: CASRSNSNQPQHF.